The clone carrying this TCR beta chain was recorded a few times. Its antigen is unidentified. This specimen belongs to a study of cytomegalovirus exposure and HLA in healthy donors. Turning to the study itself: HLA-typed donors were the source of roughly 80 million unique TCRs held in an early data release. Study observations and caveats: Most TCR sequences were rare, but some public TCRs occurred in many donors.

CDR3 length: 16 residues. Germline CDR1 reads MGHRA; CDR2 reads YSYEKL. The junction had 10 bases not matched to a gene; V was cut back by 5 bases and J by 5 bases. Though probably carrying unrecorded immune exposures, donors were nominally healthy at sampling. The primer mix had 60 Vbeta and 13 Jbeta primers. TCRdb's copy holds only in-frame clones and misses some; the assay was immunoSEQ multiplex PCR. The sample records about 160,000 clones, around three quarters being singletons. V usage is TRBV4-1 and J usage is TRBJ1-4, with 8 bases that match TRBD1. The sample was PBMCs. This receptor was taken from a man aged 25 to 45 in good health and CMV-seropositive. The CDR3 DNA sequence: TGCGCCAGCAGCAATGCAATACAGGGGGTAAATGAAAAACTGTTTTTT. Protein: CASSNAIQGVNEKLFF.